One sample yielded the 29 T cell receptor beta chains listed below, sequenced in a study of blood T cell repertoires in COVID-19. Sequencing was performed with immunoSEQ multiplex PCR; in TCRdb, only in-frame clones are kept and a portion is missing. The data show some 150,000 clones, around 90% seen once. The sample taken for sequencing was peripheral blood. The receptors shown here come from a woman in her forties or fifties with acute or convalescent COVID-19.

The chain carries TRBV3-1 (or the pseudogene TRBV3-2) and TRBJ2-2; 10 bases are a match to TRBD1. Germline loops: CDR1 LGHDT, CDR2 YNNKEL (reference sequence). This CDR3 has 17 amino acids. Trimming at V came to 2 bases and at J to 6 bases, leaving 9 bases not matched to a gene. CDR3 region: CASSQLRRQGAPGELFF. The CDR3 region has the DNA TGTGCCAGCAGCCAACTACGTCGACAGGGGGCCCCCGGGGAGCTGTTTTTT.

The gene calls are TRBV9 and TRBJ1-1, with a weak D call TRBD1 (5 bases). V was cut by 1 base and J by 4 bases, with 11 bases left in between. The CDR3 has 14 amino acids. Looked up from germline, CDR1 is SGDLS and CDR2 is YYNGEE. The CDR3 here is CASSVRGKGTEAFF. DNA of the CDR3: TGTGCCAGCAGCGTAAGGGGCAAGGGCACTGAAGCTTTCTTT.

This clone was seen only a few times. The genes are TRBV25-1 and TRBJ1-2; 8 nucleotides agree with TRBD1. Germline V gives CDR1 MGHDK, CDR2 SYGVNS. With 4 bases clipped from V and 8 bases from J, the junction kept 9 bases outside the gene matches. The CDR3 has 14 amino acids. This chain's CDR3 is CASSGDTGGRGYTF. In DNA, the CDR3 is TGTGCCAGCAGTGGCGATACAGGGGGTAGAGGCTACACCTTC.

The V gene is TRBV18, the J gene TRBJ1-5; 7 bases fit TRBD1. CDR1 is KGHSH and CDR2 is LQKENI in the germline V gene. CDR3 length equals 16 residues. The ends lost 3 bases at V and 2 bases at J; junction bases unmatched: 7. DNA of the CDR3: TGTGCCAGCTCACCGGGGACAGCCTGGGGCAATCAGCCCCAGCATTTT. Its protein is CASSPGTAWGNQPQHF.

The gene calls are TRBV4-1 and TRBJ2-3; 10 bases agree with TRBD2. The germline gives CDR1 MGHRA, CDR2 YSYEKL. This CDR3 has 15 residues. After removal of 4 bases from V and 2 bases from J, the junction contained 3 bases not matched to a gene. The CDR3: CASSRGLADTDTQYF. The DNA of the CDR3 is TGCGCCAGCAGCCGAGGACTAGCGGACACAGATACGCAGTATTTT.

This chain joins TRBV4-1 and TRBJ1-2; 7 bases match TRBD1. V gave up 0 bases and J gave up 3 bases; unmatched junction bases: 4. The germline gives CDR1 MGHRA, CDR2 YSYEKL. This CDR3 region has 15 residues. The CDR3 region has the DNA TGCGCCAGCAGCCAAGATGACAGGGCCCACTATGGCTACACCTTC. The encoded protein is CASSQDDRAHYGYTF.

The chain uses TRBV6-1 and TRBJ2-7, with 9 nucleotides matching TRBD2. This CDR3 is 15 amino acids long. The germline gives CDR1 MNHNS, CDR2 SASEGT. V was pared by 3 bases and J by 5 bases, with 8 bases of the junction left unmatched. The CDR3 nucleotides read TGTGCCAGCAGTGAGATGGGCGGGAGGGCACACGAGCAGTACTTC. This gives the protein CASSEMGGRAHEQYF.

This chain connects TRBV13 to TRBJ2-7, with a tentative D call TRBD1 (7 bases). The length of the CDR3 is 15 residues. Germline assignment: CDR1 PRHDT and CDR2 FYEKMQ (reference sequence). Trimming shortened V by 3 bases and J by 7 bases, and 19 bases separated the two germline ends. CDR3 DNA: TGTGCCAGCAGCTTCCAGGGGGAGGTTCAAAGGGAGCAGTACTTC. The encoded protein is CASSFQGEVQREQYF.

In this sample, this clone turned up once. The chain carries TRBV5-4 and TRBJ1-3; no definite D call. Germline loops: CDR1 SGHNT, CDR2 YYREEE (reference sequence). V was pared by 4 bases and J by 2 bases, with 10 bases between. The CDR3 is 14 amino acids. CDR3 loop: CASSLGGTGNTIYF. The CDR3 DNA is TGTGCCAGCAGCCTGGGAGGGACTGGAAACACCATATATTTT.

This clone has a single count. The chain recombines TRBV5-1 with TRBJ2-5, with 9 bases that match TRBD2. V trimming: 3 bases; J trimming: 3 bases; junction bases outside the gene matches: 6. The CDR3 runs 15 residues. CDR1 SGHRS and CDR2 YFSETQ come from the germline V gene. The CDR3: CASSYSGGGEETQYF. CDR3 DNA: TGCGCCAGCAGCTATAGCGGGGGCGGGGAAGAGACCCAGTACTTC.

The genes are TRBV19 and TRBJ1-3; possible D gene TRBD1, 5 bases. Germline V gives CDR1 LNHDA, CDR2 SQIVND (reference sequence). Trimming stripped 5 bases from V and 2 bases from J, with 19 bases between. The CDR3 extends over 17 amino acids. CDR3 nucleotides: TGTGCCAGTAGTGAGATCCTAAGGACAAGGGCTGGAAACACCATATATTTT. Translating it yields CASSEILRTRAGNTIYF. The full variable domain, rest sourced from reference TRBV19 and TRBJ1-3, is DGGITQSPKYLFRKEGQNVTLSCEQNLNHDAMYWYRQDPGQGLRLIYYSQIVNDFQKGDIAEGYSVSREKKESFPLTVTSAQKNPTAFYLCASSEILRTRAGNTIYFGEGSWLTVV.

The CDR3 sequence: CASSYGTPYSGNTIYF. CDR3 bases: TGTGCCAGCAGTTATGGGACACCGTACTCTGGAAACACCATATATTTT. This rearrangement joins TRBV6-2 or TRBV6-3 to TRBJ1-3, with a possible D match to TRBD1 (6 bases). This CDR3 spans 16 amino acids. V lost 3 bases to trimming and J lost 0 bases, with 12 bases between them. Germline V lookup: CDR1 MNHEY, CDR2 SVGEGT.

This sequence joins TRBV6-4 and TRBJ2-1; D might be TRBD1 (5 bases). Germline V CDR1 and CDR2: MRHNA, SNTAGT. CDR3 size: 15 residues. V dropped 2 bases and J dropped 5 bases, with 13 bases sitting between them. The CDR3 region has the DNA TGTGCCAGCAGTGACAGGGGCCGGAACCACAATGAGCAGTTCTTC. Protein: CASSDRGRNHNEQFF.

The chain is built from TRBV29-1 and TRBJ1-1; D gene uncertain. The CDR3 runs to 12 residues. Trimming shortened V by 4 bases and J by 3 bases, and 9 bases separated the two germline ends. CDR1 is SQVTM and CDR2 is ANQGSEA in the germline V gene. In nucleotides, the CDR3 is TGCAGCGTTGGACTGTTGGACACTGAAGCTTTCTTT. The encoded protein is CSVGLLDTEAFF.

The rearrangement uses TRBV11-2 and TRBJ1-1; possibly TRBD1 for D (5 bases). V lost 3 bases and J 3 bases, leaving 8 bases between the germline ends. The length of the CDR3 is 13 residues. The germline gives CDR1 SGHAT, CDR2 FQNNGV. CDR3 in amino acids: CASSFTGDTEAFF. CDR3 nucleotide sequence: TGTGCCAGCAGCTTTACAGGTGACACTGAAGCTTTCTTT.

The chain recombines TRBV6-5 with TRBJ1-5, with D maybe TRBD1 (6 bases). This CDR3 contains 13 residues. CDR1 is MNHEY, CDR2 SVGAGI, per germline. V was shortened by 7 bases and J by 5 bases, with 12 bases between the two germline ends. CDR3 amino acids: CASNTQGYQPQHF. The CDR3 coding sequence is TGTGCCAGCAACACACAGGGTTATCAGCCCCAGCATTTT.

V gene TRBV7-9 combines with J gene TRBJ2-5; 11 bases line up with TRBD2. The CDR3 sequence is 15 residues long. V lost 11 bases, J lost 0 bases, and 8 bases stayed unmatched. Germline CDR1 is SEHNR and CDR2 is FQNEAQ (reference sequence). CDR3 DNA sequence: TGTGCCCGGAGGGCTAGCGGGAGGAACCAAGAGACCCAGTACTTC. Protein product: CARRASGRNQETQYF.

The rearrangement links TRBV10-2 to TRBJ2-1; TRBD2 is a possible D gene (6 bases). Per the germline V gene, CDR1 is WSHSY and CDR2 is SAAADI. V shed 8 bases and J shed 6 bases, with 20 bases lying between them. The CDR3 sequence is 15 residues long. CDR3 amino acids: CASGKPGLGPNEQFF. CDR3 coding DNA: TGCGCCAGCGGAAAACCGGGACTGGGGCCCAATGAGCAGTTCTTC.

This clone appeared once. This chain uses TRBV6-1 with TRBJ1-5; possible D gene TRBD1, 6 bases. V shed 1 base and J shed 2 bases, with 6 bases lying between them. The CDR3 totals 14 residues. The germline gives CDR1 MNHNS, CDR2 SASEGT. The CDR3 DNA reads TGTGCCAGCAGTGAAGGACAGGGCAATCAGCCCCAGCATTTT. This encodes CASSEGQGNQPQHF.

This chain uses TRBV18 with TRBJ2-2, with D perhaps matching TRBD1 (6 bases). This CDR3 has 15 residues. CDR1 and CDR2 from the germline V gene are KGHSH and LQKENI. V was cut by 3 bases and J by 5 bases, with 13 bases left in between. The chain's CDR3 is CASSPRTAQTGELFF. The CDR3 nucleotides are TGTGCCAGCTCACCCCGGACAGCACAGACCGGGGAGCTGTTTTTT.

The sample holds one count of this clone. The genes are TRBV10-2 and TRBJ2-7; 7 bases are a match to TRBD2. J was trimmed by 0 bases and V by 8 bases; bases with no gene match: 7. The CDR3 runs to 14 residues. In germline, CDR1 is WSHSY, CDR2 SAAADI. In DNA, the CDR3 is TGCGCCAGCGGTAGCGGGCCTCTCTCCTACGAGCAGTACTTC. It specifies CASGSGPLSYEQYF.

This chain connects TRBV28 to TRBJ1-2; 8 bases agree with TRBD1. The V segment lost 5 bases and the J segment 4 bases; nucleotides outside the gene matches: 6. This CDR3 is built from 14 residues. The V gene's germline CDR1 is MDHEN and CDR2 SYDVKM. As DNA, the CDR3 is TGTGCCAGCAGTCCGGGACAGGACCCCTATGGCTACACCTTC. Amino acid sequence: CASSPGQDPYGYTF.

This chain connects TRBV19 to TRBJ1-5; D not certain. There are 13 residues in the CDR3. The ends were cut back, 2 bases at V and 1 base at J, with 3 bases in the middle. Germline V gene data show CDR1 as LNHDA and CDR2 as SQIVND (reference sequence). The CDR3 DNA follows: TGTGCCAGTAGTATACAGAGCAATCAGCCCCAGCATTTT. Protein product: CASSIQSNQPQHF.

The chain has TRBV18 and TRBJ1-4; D unresolved. V shed 2 bases and J shed 6 bases, with 10 bases lying between them. CDR1 KGHSH and CDR2 LQKENI come from the germline V gene. The CDR3 extends over 14 amino acids. The CDR3 sequence: CASSPRRNDEKLFF. CDR3 DNA: TGTGCCAGCTCACCAAGGAGGAATGATGAAAAACTGTTTTTT.

The gene calls are TRBV28 and TRBJ2-5; tentative D call: TRBD1 (6 bases). V was trimmed by 3 bases and J by 5 bases, leaving 16 bases between them. Germline CDR1 reads MDHEN; CDR2 reads SYDVKM. The CDR3 has 15 amino acids. CDR3: CASSFQGRVVETQYF. The DNA of the CDR3 is TGTGCCAGCAGTTTTCAGGGGCGGGTTGTGGAGACCCAGTACTTC.

The rearrangement uses TRBV6-5 and TRBJ1-5; D is possibly TRBD1 (6 bases). The CDR3 loop spans 15 amino acids. CDR1 is MNHEY and CDR2 is SVGAGI in the germline V gene. V lost 10 bases and J 3 bases, leaving 19 bases between the germline ends. For the CDR3, the DNA is TGTGCCACCAACCCCGGACAGCGAAACAATCAGCCCCAGCATTTT. It translates to CATNPGQRNNQPQHF.

The chain uses TRBV2 and TRBJ1-2; 8 positions match TRBD1. This CDR3 has 14 residues. The V segment lost 7 bases and the J segment 4 bases; nucleotides outside the gene matches: 8. Germline V CDR1 and CDR2: SNHLY, FYNNEI. As DNA, the CDR3 is TGTGCCAGCACCCAAGGGGGGACAGGCTATGGCTACACCTTC. Amino acids: CASTQGGTGYGYTF. The complete variable domain, with remaining parts taken from reference TRBV2 and TRBJ1-2, reads EPEVTQTPSHQVTQMGQEVILRCVPISNHLYFYWYRQILGQKVEFLVSFYNNEISEKSEIFDDQFSVERPDGSNFTLKIRSTKLEDSAMYFCASTQGGTGYGYTFGSGTRLTVV.

This clone was recorded once. J is TRBJ2-5 and V is TRBV19; weak D call: TRBD1 (5 bases). The ends were cut back, 2 bases at V and 5 bases at J, with 15 bases in the middle. The CDR3 totals 15 residues. Germline V lookup: CDR1 LNHDA, CDR2 SQIVND (reference sequence). The CDR3 loop reads CASSILSRDGETQYF. DNA for the CDR3: TGTGCCAGTAGTATACTGTCCAGGGATGGGGAGACCCAGTACTTC.

This clone has only one observation. The chain couples TRBV6-5 to TRBJ1-3, with D possibly TRBD1 on 6 matching bases. CDR3 length: 16 residues. The germline gives CDR1 MNHEY, CDR2 SVGAGI. V was shortened by 0 bases and J by 4 bases, with 13 bases between the two germline ends. CDR3 sequence: CASSYSMGAVGNTIYF. CDR3 in DNA: TGTGCCAGCAGTTACTCCATGGGGGCGGTCGGAAACACCATATATTTT.